This paragraph reports one T cell receptor (beta chain). The antigen remains undetermined. The CDR3 contains 16 residues. Germline loops: CDR1 LNHDA, CDR2 SQIVND (reference sequence). V was clipped by 5 bases and J by 4 bases, with 17 bases between them. The data are from a study of shared clonotypes between healthy human individuals. Broader study findings: The authors expected sequencing depth to affect clonotype sharing among donors. Around 5% was the fraction of naive CD4 clonotypes found shared across several donors. Only blood was sampled, and tissue TCR repertoires likely differ from blood ones.

Naive CD8 isolation took CD45RO-negative cells positively selected for CCR7 and excluded terminally differentiated effector memory CD45RA+ cells. The table came from immunoSEQ multiplex PCR; TCRdb's copy has only in-frame clones and leaves some out. The sample contains around 1.9 million clones, about 94% of which appear only once. The J gene is TRBJ1-4, the V gene TRBV19; a possible D gene is TRBD1 (5 bases). Sequenced sample: naive CD8+ T cells from PBMCs. The origin of this receptor is a young man in good health. Some clones in this sample may be carry-over from other donors' samples. The CDR3 loop is CASSQTAGLLNEKLFF. CDR3 coding DNA: TGTGCCAGTAGTCAAACCGCGGGACTGCTTAATGAAAAACTGTTTTTT.